The 19 T cell receptor beta chains listed next were all sequenced from one sample in a study of beta chain features in type 1 diabetes. TCRB transcripts that were expressed got sequenced, as all of the isolated RNA had been reverse transcribed. Sequenced by immunoSEQ multiplex PCR; TCRdb stores in-frame clones only, minus some. This sample has some 900,000 clones; roughly 15% occur once, and the top ten carry around 0.02%. What was sequenced was naive CD4+ T cells from blood. These receptors originate from a woman younger than 35 in good health.

The sample holds a few counts of this clone. The chain joins TRBV18 to TRBJ1-3, with a possible D match to TRBD1 (6 bases). V was cut by 2 bases and J by 3 bases, with 14 bases left in between. Germline V gene lookup returns CDR1 KGHSH and CDR2 LQKENI. The CDR3 sequence is 16 residues long. This CDR3 is CASSPFSGALGNTIYF. CDR3 bases: TGTGCCAGCTCACCATTCTCGGGGGCGCTTGGAAACACCATATATTTT.

The rearrangement joins TRBV9 to TRBJ2-4, with a possible D match to TRBD2 (6 bases). Deletions cut 3 bases from V and 0 bases from J, with 16 bases between. The CDR3 contains 17 residues. Per the germline V gene, CDR1 is SGDLS and CDR2 is YYNGEE. The CDR3 sequence is CASSAGETIGAKNIQYF. The CDR3 nucleotides read TGTGCCAGCAGCGCGGGGGAGACAATTGGAGCCAAAAACATTCAGTACTTC.

The chain is built from TRBV28 and TRBJ2-4, with D perhaps assigned TRBD1 or TRBD2 (5 bases each). The CDR3 is made up of 16 amino acids. The germline CDR1 and CDR2 sequences are MDHEN and SYDVKM. Trimming pared 3 bases from V and 0 bases from J, leaving 12 bases between. CDR3 sequence reads: CASSLGDPLAKNIQYF. In DNA, the CDR3 is TGTGCCAGCAGTTTGGGGGACCCTCTAGCCAAAAACATTCAGTACTTC.

This clone was observed a handful of times. The chain has TRBV15 and TRBJ2-1; perhaps TRBD2 as D (7 bases). Germline V gene lookup returns CDR1 LNHNV and CDR2 YYDKDF (reference sequence). The CDR3 length is 15 residues. V dropped 1 base and J dropped 5 bases, with 12 bases sitting between them. The CDR3 loop is CATSRGGGADNEQFF. The CDR3 coding sequence is TGTGCCACCAGCAGAGGTGGGGGGGCCGACAATGAGCAGTTCTTC.

Only a few counts were recorded for this clone. This chain uses TRBV29-1 with TRBJ1-1; possibly TRBD1 for D (5 bases). CDR1 is SQVTM, CDR2 ANQGSEA, per germline. Trimming shortened V by 3 bases and J by 5 bases, and 16 bases separated the two germline ends. The CDR3 extends over 14 amino acids. For the CDR3, the DNA is TGCAGCGTTGACGCCGCCGGGGAGGGGACTGAAGCTTTCTTT. Translated, it gives CSVDAAGEGTEAFF.

This clone has a handful of counts. In DNA, the CDR3 is TGTGCCAGCAGCTTGTTTGACAGCTACTCTGGAAACACCATATATTTT. Its translation is CASSLFDSYSGNTIYF. This sequence joins TRBV5-6 and TRBJ1-3, with D possibly being TRBD1 (5 bases). Germline CDR1 and CDR2: SGHDT and YYEEEE. Trimming left V 1 base short and J 0 bases short, with 11 bases between. The CDR3 covers 16 residues.

This clone was observed a few times. The chain uses TRBV7-3 and TRBJ1-2; D is uncertain. V lost 0 bases and J 4 bases, leaving 9 bases between the germline ends. This CDR3 spans 14 amino acids. Germline lookup yields CDR1 SGHTA and CDR2 FQGTGA. The CDR3 region has the DNA TGTGCCAGCAGCTTAACGCCAGGAGTCTATGGCTACACCTTC. The encoded protein is CASSLTPGVYGYTF. Variable domain in full (rest from reference TRBV7-3 and TRBJ1-2): GAGVSQTPSNKVTEKGKYVELRCDPISGHTALYWYRQSLGQGPEFLIYFQGTGAADDSGLPNDRFFAVRPEGSVSTLKIQRTERGDSAVYLCASSLTPGVYGYTFGSGTRLTVV.

This clone was seen a few times. The rearrangement uses TRBV7-9 and TRBJ2-2, with a weak D call TRBD2 (6 bases). Germline CDR1 SEHNR, CDR2 FQNEAQ (reference sequence). The CDR3 contains 15 residues. V dropped 5 bases and J dropped 10 bases, with 20 bases sitting between them. CDR3: CASSTRGLEGKELFF. In DNA form, the CDR3 reads TGTGCCAGCAGCACACGGGGCCTGGAGGGAAAGGAGCTGTTTTTT.

The chain links TRBV28 to TRBJ2-7, with unresolved D. V gave up 4 bases and J gave up 3 bases, with 16 bases separating them. The CDR3 consists of 15 residues. CDR1 is MDHEN and CDR2 is SYDVKM in the germline V gene. CDR3 amino acids: CASSWMWQKVYEQYF. In nucleotides, the CDR3 is TGTGCCAGCAGTTGGATGTGGCAAAAAGTCTACGAGCAGTACTTC.

The V and J genes are TRBV7-3 and TRBJ2-5; D is uncertain. This CDR3 has 12 amino acids. Germline V CDR1 and CDR2: SGHTA, FQGTGA. Between the trimmed V and J ends, which lost 4 bases and 7 bases, there was a span of 10 bases. In DNA form, the CDR3 reads TGTGCCAGCAGCTCCCCGTCTGGGACCCAGTACTTC. This translates into CASSSPSGTQYF.

This clone showed up just a few times. The chain uses TRBV5-8 and TRBJ1-2; no clear D. This CDR3 spans 12 amino acids. Trimming took off 4 bases at V and 8 bases at J, with 12 bases between the two ends. Looked up from germline, CDR1 is SGHTS and CDR2 is YDEGEE. CDR3 nucleotides: TGTGCCAGCAGCCTCGGCCATGGGGGCTACACCTTC. This codes for CASSLGHGGYTF.

This clone occurred a few times. The rearrangement uses TRBV2 and TRBJ1-1, with D uncertain. Germline V lookup: CDR1 SNHLY, CDR2 FYNNEI. V dropped 2 bases and J dropped 8 bases, with 6 bases sitting between them. The CDR3 contains 11 residues. The CDR3 DNA reads TGTGCCAGCAGTGAACAGATAGAAGCTTTCTTT. Encoded protein: CASSEQIEAFF.

The chain joins TRBV28 to TRBJ1-2, with D perhaps matching TRBD1 (6 bases). V shed 6 bases and J shed 7 bases, with 21 bases lying between them. The CDR3 covers 15 residues. Germline V lookup: CDR1 MDHEN, CDR2 SYDVKM. CDR3 bases: TGTGCCAGCAGCACACCTCCATTACAGGGAATTGGCTACACCTTC. The encoded protein is CASSTPPLQGIGYTF.

CDR3 DNA sequence: TGTGCCAGCAGCTTAGTCTATCGGGGCGGGAGCGAGCAGTACTTC. Protein sequence: CASSLVYRGGSEQYF. The V and J genes are TRBV7-2 and TRBJ2-7, with 7 nucleotides matching TRBD2. Trimming took 1 base from V and 6 from J; bases not matched to a gene: 9. The CDR3 totals 15 residues. Per the germline V gene, CDR1 is SGHTA and CDR2 is FQGNSA.

This clone was counted a few times. DNA of the CDR3: TGTGCCGGAAGTCGGAACCGGGACAGCCTCAGCTCTGGGGCCAACGTCCTGACTTTC. This encodes CAGSRNRDSLSSGANVLTF. This sequence joins TRBV2 and TRBJ2-6; TRBD1 matches at 7 bases. The J segment lost 0 bases and the V segment lost 11 bases, leaving 19 bases of the junction unmatched. The CDR3 spans 19 residues. CDR1 is SNHLY, CDR2 FYNNEI, per germline.

The J gene is TRBJ2-1, the V gene TRBV7-9, with 13 bases identical to TRBD2. The V gene's germline CDR1 is SEHNR and CDR2 FQNEAQ (reference sequence). CDR3 size: 16 residues. Trimming removed 5 bases from V and 8 bases from J; junction bases left unmatched: 9. The CDR3 sequence: CASSPTGLAGLDEQFF. The DNA of the CDR3 is TGTGCCAGCAGCCCCACGGGACTAGCGGGACTTGATGAGCAGTTCTTC.

This clone was observed a few times. The V gene is TRBV11-3, the J gene TRBJ2-1; possibly TRBD1 or TRBD2 for D (5 bases each). This CDR3 has 14 residues. CDR1 SGHNT and CDR2 YENEEA come from the germline V gene. V was cut by 5 bases and J by 5 bases, with 13 bases left in between. CDR3 amino acids: CASSPYGTNNEQFF. For the CDR3, the DNA is TGTGCCAGCAGCCCGTACGGGACCAACAATGAGCAGTTCTTC.

This clone was counted between two and nine times. V is TRBV18 and J is TRBJ1-2; D possibly corresponds to TRBD1 (5 bases). The CDR3 extends over 14 amino acids. V was shortened by 3 bases and J by 4 bases, with 12 bases between the two germline ends. Germline V gene data show CDR1 as KGHSH and CDR2 as LQKENI. The CDR3 DNA reads as TGTGCCAGCTCACCTGGCGGGGACCGCTATGGCTACACCTTC. The encoded protein is CASSPGGDRYGYTF.

The chain couples TRBV6-5 to TRBJ2-6; D is ambiguous. V lost 6 bases to trimming and J lost 0 bases, with 9 bases between them. From germline, CDR1 is MNHEY and CDR2 SVGAGI. The CDR3 runs to 15 residues. The DNA of the CDR3 is TGTGCCAGCAGGCGAGCCAGCTCTGGGGCCAACGTCCTGACTTTC. Protein sequence: CASRRASSGANVLTF.